One and the same sample provided the 30 T cell receptor beta chains below, sequenced in a study of OX40 agonist ivuxolimab in advanced cancers. TCRdb keeps only in-frame clones here, not all; method: immunoSEQ multiplex PCR. The sample holds about 70,000 clones, around 82% seen once. The sequenced sample was CD4+ or CD8+ T cells sorted from blood, obtained in a trial of the OX40 agonist ivuxolimab. All receptors come from an adult with an advanced solid tumor such as melanoma, head and neck, liver or kidney cancer.

This chain links TRBV5-4 with TRBJ1-2, with 8 bases identical to TRBD1. The J segment lost 8 bases and the V segment lost 4 bases, leaving 7 bases of the junction unmatched. The germline gives CDR1 SGHNT, CDR2 YYREEE (reference sequence). This CDR3 is 13 amino acids long. Here the CDR3 DNA reads TGTGCCAGCAGCAATCAGGGGGCGCCCGGCTACACCTTC. It specifies CASSNQGAPGYTF.

CDR3 coding DNA: TGTGCCAGCAGCTTGAGCGGGAGGGCCCGGAACGAGCAGTACTTC. Residues: CASSLSGRARNEQYF. This rearrangement joins TRBV5-4 to TRBJ2-7; 10 bases map to TRBD2. This CDR3 region has 15 residues. In germline, CDR1 is SGHNT, CDR2 YYREEE (reference sequence). The ends lost 1 base at V and 5 bases at J; junction bases unmatched: 6.

The chain uses TRBV7-9 and TRBJ1-4, with D hard to call. The CDR3 is 15 amino acids. The germline V gene has CDR1 SEHNR and CDR2 FQNEAQ (reference sequence). V lost 10 bases and J lost 8, with 23 bases in between. The CDR3 DNA is TGTGCCACCGAGCTCGGCGGCACAGTCGGGGAAAAACTGTTTTTT. It encodes CATELGGTVGEKLFF.

This chain connects TRBV5-4 to TRBJ2-3; TRBD2 might be the D (6 bases). Trimming stripped 2 bases from V and 5 bases from J, with 15 bases between. Looked up from germline, CDR1 is SGHNT and CDR2 is YYREEE (reference sequence). The CDR3 totals 15 residues. CDR3 region: CASSLNPTGVDTQYF. As DNA, the CDR3 is TGTGCCAGCAGCTTAAATCCCACGGGGGTAGATACGCAGTATTTT.

This clone has only one observation. The chain recombines TRBV10-3 with TRBJ1-4; D possibly corresponds to TRBD1 (6 bases). The V and J ends lost 5 bases and 2 bases respectively, with 15 bases between them. The CDR3 contains 16 residues. Per the germline V gene, CDR1 is ENHRY and CDR2 is SYGVKD. CDR3 amino acids: CAISRTAPRTNEKLFF. DNA for the CDR3: TGTGCCATCAGTAGGACAGCCCCTAGGACTAATGAAAAACTGTTTTTT.

The V gene is TRBV6-5, the J gene TRBJ2-6; D is unresolved. The CDR3 is made up of 14 amino acids. Trimming stripped 0 bases from V and 6 bases from J, with 6 bases between. Germline lookup yields CDR1 MNHEY and CDR2 SVGAGI. CDR3 DNA: TGTGCCAGCAGTTACTCAGACGTGGCCAACGTCCTGACTTTC. It is translated as CASSYSDVANVLTF.

Regarding this clone: The junction differs from germline at one of its ends, possibly a read error. This chain uses TRBV7-2 with TRBJ1-1; no clear D. The CDR3 loop spans 14 amino acids. Germline lookup yields CDR1 SGHTA and CDR2 FQGNSA. CDR3 DNA: TGCGCCAGCAGCCAAGGGAACGGGGACACTGAAGCTTTCTTT. Amino acids: CASSQGNGDTEAFF.

This clone came up a few times. The rearrangement links TRBV27 to TRBJ2-1; TRBD1 agrees at 8 bases. The CDR3 is 15 residues long. V dropped 4 bases and J dropped 6; count of bases not matched to a gene: 8. CDR1 is MNHEY, CDR2 SMNVEV, per germline (reference sequence). Written as DNA, the CDR3 is TGTGCCAGCAGTTGGACAGGGCAGGGCCCCAATGAGCAGTTCTTC. Translation: CASSWTGQGPNEQFF.

V is TRBV21-1 and J is TRBJ2-1; the table's D call TRBD2 went unverified against the DNA. TRBV21-1 is a listed pseudogene. CDR3 size: 18 residues. The CDR3 loop reads CASSKGQGGTSGRGEQFF. The CDR3 DNA reads as TGTGCCAGCAGCAAGGGACAGGGCGGGACTAGCGGGAGAGGTGAGCAGTTCTTC.

The rearrangement uses TRBV2 and TRBJ2-7; 8 nucleotides line up with TRBD2. The CDR3 has 14 amino acids. The junction had 14 bases not matched to a gene; V was cut back by 10 bases and J by 6 bases. CDR1 and CDR2 from the germline V gene are SNHLY and FYNNEI. The chain's CDR3 is CAIQRGSTGGEQYF. The DNA of the CDR3 is TGTGCCATCCAGCGGGGGTCCACCGGGGGCGAGCAGTACTTC.

The chain links TRBV21-1 to TRBJ1-2; TRBD1 was called by the table and not checked on the DNA. TRBV21-1 is shown as a pseudogene. The CDR3 is 16 amino acids. The CDR3 is CASSKALTDSNYGYTF. CDR3 DNA sequence: TGTGCCAGCAGCAAAGCGCTAACGGACAGTAACTATGGCTACACCTTC.

This chain links TRBV2 with TRBJ2-7, with D possibly matching TRBD1 (6 bases). The CDR3 is 13 residues long. V was clipped by 4 bases and J by 0 bases, with 7 bases between them. CDR1 is SNHLY and CDR2 is FYNNEI in the germline V gene. CDR3 nucleotide sequence: TGTGCCAGCAGTGCAGGGGTCTCCTACGAGCAGTACTTC. Protein product: CASSAGVSYEQYF.

CDR3 in amino acids: CASSLGARQYF. In nucleotides, the CDR3 is TGTGCCAGCAGCTTAGGAGCCCGACAGTATTTT. This chain links TRBV7-2 with TRBJ2-3; unclear D gene. Germline CDR1 SGHTA, CDR2 FQGNSA. V lost 1 base and J 12 bases, leaving 8 bases between the germline ends. The CDR3 runs to 11 residues.

The chain links TRBV5-5 to TRBJ1-2, with D possibly TRBD1 on 5 matching bases. V lost 4 bases to trimming and J lost 5 bases, with 12 bases between them. The CDR3 sequence is 13 residues long. The germline gives CDR1 SGHKS, CDR2 YYEKEE (reference sequence). The CDR3 DNA reads TGTGCCAGCAGCCGGACACGGGAGTATGGCTACACCTTC. Translation: CASSRTREYGYTF.

The rearrangement links TRBV18 to TRBJ1-3; no reliable D call. This CDR3 has 15 amino acids. The V end was cut by 2 bases, the J end by 4 bases, with 12 bases between. Germline V gene lookup returns CDR1 KGHSH and CDR2 LQKENI. In nucleotides, the CDR3 is TGTGCCAGCTCACCAAATCTGGACCGGGGAAACACCATATATTTT. It specifies CASSPNLDRGNTIYF.

The chain is built from TRBV6-5 and TRBJ2-7; 12 bases fit TRBD2. CDR1 is MNHEY, CDR2 SVGAGI, per germline. V shed 4 bases and J 4 bases; nucleotides not matched to a gene: 5. This CDR3 is built from 15 residues. The CDR3 DNA sequence: TGTGCCAGCAGTTCCCTGACTAGCGGGAGTTACGAGCAGTACTTC. This sequence encodes CASSSLTSGSYEQYF.

The chain has TRBV28 and TRBJ2-2; 13 bases agree with TRBD2. J lost 6 bases, V lost 5 bases, and 3 bases had no gene match. CDR3 length: 15 amino acids. The germline V gene has CDR1 MDHEN and CDR2 SYDVKM. CDR3 coding DNA: TGTGCCAGCAGTCCCGGGACTAGCGGGGCCGGGGAGCTGTTTTTT. Amino acid sequence: CASSPGTSGAGELFF. The full variable domain, completed using reference TRBV28 and TRBJ2-2, is DVKVTQSSRYLVKRTGEKVFLECVQDMDHENMFWYRQDPGLGLRLIYFSYDVKMKEKGDIPEGYSVSREKKERFSLILESASTNQTSMYLCASSPGTSGAGELFFGEGSRLTVL.

The V gene is TRBV7-2, the J gene TRBJ2-5; TRBD2 might be the D (6 bases). Germline values: CDR1 SGHTA, CDR2 FQGNSA. The CDR3 has 15 residues. V lost 6 bases and J 6 bases, leaving 20 bases between the germline ends. The CDR3: CASRQGLGFVKTQYF. CDR3 bases: TGTGCCAGCAGGCAGGGACTTGGGTTTGTGAAGACCCAGTACTTC. Full variable domain (rest looked up from reference TRBV7-2 and TRBJ2-5): GAGVSQSPSNKVTEKGKDVELRCDPISGHTALYWYRQSLGQGLEFLIYFQGNSAPDKSGLPSDRFSAERTGGSVSTLTIQRTQQEDSAVYLCASRQGLGFVKTQYFGPGTRLLVL.

The rearrangement links TRBV5-1 to TRBJ1-2; D not certain. This CDR3 is built from 15 residues. Trimming removed 4 bases from V and 3 bases from J, with 16 bases in between. Germline V CDR1 and CDR2: SGHRS, YFSETQ. CDR3 coding DNA: TGCGCCAGCAGCCTGGAACCCTTGGCGGACTATGGCTACACCTTC. Translated, it gives CASSLEPLADYGYTF.

This clone was counted once. The rearrangement uses TRBV5-1 and TRBJ2-7; 7 bases match TRBD2. The CDR3 consists of 14 residues. The ends lost 3 bases at V and 5 bases at J; junction bases unmatched: 8. Germline assignment: CDR1 SGHRS and CDR2 YFSETQ. The CDR3 reads CASSSGTAGDEQYF. DNA of the CDR3: TGCGCCAGCAGCTCCGGGACGGCGGGGGACGAGCAGTACTTC.

V and J are TRBV19 and TRBJ2-1; D not certain. This CDR3 contains 16 residues. Germline CDR1 and CDR2: LNHDA and SQIVND (reference sequence). The V and J ends lost 2 bases and 0 bases respectively, with 11 bases between them. CDR3 sequence: CASSIYASSSYNEQFF. CDR3 bases: TGTGCCAGTAGTATATACGCTAGTAGCTCCTACAATGAGCAGTTCTTC. Full variable domain (remainder filled in from reference TRBV19 and TRBJ2-1): DGGITQSPKYLFRKEGQNVTLSCEQNLNHDAMYWYRQDPGQGLRLIYYSQIVNDFQKGDIAEGYSVSREKKESFPLTVTSAQKNPTAFYLCASSIYASSSYNEQFFGPGTRLTVL.

About this clone itself: A read error may account for a junction end that differs from germline. V usage is TRBV11-2 and J usage is TRBJ1-2, with a tentative D call TRBD1 (5 bases). Germline V CDR1 and CDR2: SGHAT, FQNNGV. This CDR3 spans 11 amino acids. The CDR3 sequence: CASSLRGDGAF. DNA of the CDR3: TGTGCCAGCAGCTTGAGGGGTGACGGGGCGTTC.

V is TRBV19 and J is TRBJ1-2; no reliable D call. With 8 bases removed from V and 0 bases from J, the gap between germline ends came to 31 bases. The CDR3 totals 20 residues. Looked up from germline, CDR1 is LNHDA and CDR2 is SQIVND (reference sequence). CDR3 nucleotide sequence: TGTGCCAGTCTCAGGACGCCGAATCCACTATTACCCTTTTCTAACTATGGCTACACCTTC. Translated, it gives CASLRTPNPLLPFSNYGYTF. The entire variable domain, with the rest obtained from reference TRBV19 and TRBJ1-2, is as follows: DGGITQSPKYLFRKEGQNVTLSCEQNLNHDAMYWYRQDPGQGLRLIYYSQIVNDFQKGDIAEGYSVSREKKESFPLTVTSAQKNPTAFYLCASLRTPNPLLPFSNYGYTFGSGTRLTVV.

The chain couples TRBV9 to TRBJ1-3; 7 nucleotides match TRBD1. The CDR3 consists of 16 residues. V shed 3 bases and J 1 base; nucleotides not matched to a gene: 7. Per germline, CDR1 SGDLS and CDR2 YYNGEE. The CDR3 spells CASSATAGGSGNTIYF. The CDR3 bases are TGTGCCAGCAGCGCCACGGCAGGGGGGTCTGGAAACACCATATATTTT.

The chain combines TRBV18 with TRBJ1-1; 10 bases are a match to TRBD1. The CDR3 has 16 amino acids. Per the germline V gene, CDR1 is KGHSH and CDR2 is LQKENI. V dropped 2 bases and J dropped 1; count of bases not matched to a gene: 4. The CDR3 DNA reads TGTGCCAGCTCACCATTACGACAGGGGGCGAACACTGAAGCTTTCTTT. It codes for CASSPLRQGANTEAFF. The full variable domain, in which reference TRBV18 and TRBJ1-1 provide the parts outside the CDR3, is NAGVMQNPRHLVRRRGQEARLRCSPMKGHSHVYWYRQLPEEGLKFMVYLQKENIIDESGMPKERFSAEFPKEGPSILRIQQVVRGDSAAYFCASSPLRQGANTEAFFGQGTRLTVV.

This clone was detected only a few times. The chain has TRBV30 and TRBJ2-6; a possible D gene is TRBD1 (5 bases). The CDR3 is 17 residues long. V was clipped by 0 bases and J by 0 bases, with 12 bases between them. The germline V gene has CDR1 GTSNPN and CDR2 SVGIG (reference sequence). CDR3 in amino acids: CAWSVNRFSSGANVLTF. CDR3 nucleotide sequence: TGTGCCTGGAGTGTTAACAGGTTCAGCTCTGGGGCCAACGTCCTGACTTTC.

The chain couples TRBV7-2 to TRBJ2-5; possible D gene TRBD2, 5 bases. Per germline, CDR1 SGHTA and CDR2 FQGNSA. The CDR3 sequence is 14 residues long. Trimming removed 2 bases at V and 5 bases at J, with 12 bases between. The CDR3 spells CASSLITGKETQYF. The CDR3 DNA reads as TGTGCCAGCAGCTTAATAACGGGGAAGGAGACCCAGTACTTC.

The V gene is TRBV28, the J gene TRBJ1-5; D is possibly TRBD1 (6 bases). Trimming took 3 bases from V and 7 from J, leaving 13 bases between them. This CDR3 has 14 amino acids. Germline V gene sequence: CDR1 MDHEN, CDR2 SYDVKM. CDR3 coding DNA: TGTGCCAGCAGTTTTGGGGCAGGGGTACAGCCCCAGCATTTT. It codes for CASSFGAGVQPQHF.

This clone was observed a handful of times. The rearrangement uses TRBV9 and TRBJ1-1; maybe TRBD1 (6 bases). This CDR3 contains 15 residues. V lost 4 bases and J lost 4, with 17 bases in between. Germline-derived CDR1 and CDR2 are SGDLS and YYNGEE. The CDR3 region is CASSPRQVPTTEAFF. CDR3 sequence (DNA): TGTGCCAGCAGCCCCAGACAGGTCCCCACCACTGAAGCTTTCTTT.

This chain links TRBV10-1 with TRBJ2-1; D remains unclear. CDR1 is WNHNN, CDR2 SYGVQD, per germline (reference sequence). This CDR3 spans 15 amino acids. V dropped 0 bases and J dropped 4 bases, with 10 bases sitting between them. The CDR3 loop is CASSESRGRYNEQFF. The CDR3 DNA follows: TGCGCCAGCAGTGAGTCCCGTGGAAGATACAATGAGCAGTTCTTC.